Reported below is one T cell receptor (beta chain). This sample is part of a study of shared clonotypes between healthy human individuals. This CDR3 spans 16 amino acids. Germline CDR1 SGHTA, CDR2 FQGNSA. V was clipped by 6 bases and J by 9 bases; unmatched bases: 9. Assay runs were performed at deep level. Unsorted PBMC DNA went through sequencing on ten immunoSEQ deep assay plates. Assay: immunoSEQ multiplex PCR; the TCRdb copy retains only in-frame clones and omits some. The sample records about half a million clones, more than 65% being singletons. The sequencing input was PBMCs. The genes are TRBV7-2 and TRBJ2-1, with 15 bases aligning to TRBD2. The receptor was derived from a woman in her forties in good health. Some clones in this sample may be carry-over from other donors' samples. The chain's CDR3 is CASSRTSGRARSEQFF. The CDR3 DNA sequence: TGTGCCAGCAGTCGGACTAGCGGGAGGGCCAGGAGTGAGCAGTTCTTC.